The 30 T cell receptor beta chains given below trace back to one sample, sequenced in a study of blood T cell repertoires in COVID-19. The assay was immunoSEQ multiplex PCR, and TCRdb's table has in-frame clones only and misses some. The table has roughly 300,000 clones, about 90% seen once. The sample taken for sequencing was PBMCs or T cells enriched from blood (not recorded which). All receptors derive from a woman in her twenties or thirties who had recovered from COVID-19.

J is TRBJ2-3 and V is TRBV5-6; unclear D gene. This CDR3 region has 15 residues. CDR1 and CDR2 from the germline V gene are SGHDT and YYEEEE. V was shortened by 0 bases and J by 2 bases, with 10 bases between the two germline ends. CDR3 sequence reads: CASSLGGRDTDTQYF. As DNA, the CDR3 is TGTGCCAGCAGCTTGGGAGGCAGAGACACAGATACGCAGTATTTT.

The rearrangement links TRBV7-8 to TRBJ2-5; TRBD2 matches 11 bases. V lost 5 bases and J lost 6; bases outside the gene matches: 11. Germline CDR1 reads SGHVS; CDR2 reads FQNEAQ. The CDR3 runs 16 residues. CDR3 nucleotide sequence: TGTGCCAGCAGCGCCTCGACTAGCGGGGATGGAAAGACCCAGTACTTC. It specifies CASSASTSGDGKTQYF. Full variable domain (missing parts from reference TRBV7-8 and TRBJ2-5): GAGVSQSPRYKVAKRGQDVALRCDPISGHVSLFWYQQALGQGPEFLTYFQNEAQLDKSGLPSDRFFAERPEGSVSTLKIQRTQQEDSAVYLCASSASTSGDGKTQYFGPGTRLLVL.

This clone was detected a few times. This chain uses TRBV7-2 with TRBJ2-7; 9 bases align to TRBD2. V trimming: 2 bases; J trimming: 3 bases; junction bases outside the gene matches: 5. Germline V gives CDR1 SGHTA, CDR2 FQGNSA. There are 15 residues in the CDR3. CDR3 loop: CASSLQRGAGYEQYF. CDR3 coding DNA: TGTGCCAGCAGCTTACAGCGGGGGGCGGGCTACGAGCAGTACTTC.

J is TRBJ1-2 and V is TRBV9, with a tentative D call TRBD1 (6 bases). Germline V gives CDR1 SGDLS, CDR2 YYNGEE. V lost 2 bases to trimming and J lost 4 bases, with 15 bases between them. CDR3 length: 15 amino acids. The chain's CDR3 is CASSVETGPFYGYTF. The CDR3 nucleotides are TGTGCCAGCAGCGTGGAGACAGGCCCTTTCTATGGCTACACCTTC.

The genes are TRBV6-1 and TRBJ1-1, with TRBD1 matching over 10 bases. The CDR3 runs to 15 residues. V was pared by 3 bases and J by 6 bases, with 7 bases of the junction left unmatched. In germline, CDR1 is MNHNS, CDR2 SASEGT. This CDR3 is CASSDQTGGEAEAFF. DNA of the CDR3: TGTGCCAGCAGTGACCAGACAGGGGGCGAAGCTGAAGCTTTCTTT.

This chain uses TRBV27 with TRBJ2-2; 7 bases map to TRBD2. This CDR3 contains 15 residues. Germline CDR1 and CDR2: MNHEY and SMNVEV (reference sequence). V dropped 2 bases and J dropped 1; count of bases not matched to a gene: 1. CDR3 in DNA: TGTGCCAGCAGTTTAGGGGGGGTGAACACCGGGGAGCTGTTTTTT. Translated, it gives CASSLGGVNTGELFF.

The V call is TRBV3-1 (or the pseudogene TRBV3-2), the J call TRBJ2-1, with D hard to call. V was pared by 0 bases and J by 10 bases, with 7 bases between. The CDR3 extends over 12 amino acids. Per germline, CDR1 LGHDT and CDR2 YNNKEL (reference sequence). The CDR3 region has the DNA TGTGCCAGCAGCCAAGATGCGAGGGAGCAGTTCTTC. Encoded protein: CASSQDAREQFF.

This clone was counted a few times. CDR3 sequence: CASSQDLPGYSGNTIYF. CDR3 DNA sequence: TGTGCCAGCAGCCAAGATCTGCCAGGATACTCTGGAAACACCATATATTTT. The V call is TRBV4-2, the J call TRBJ1-3, with unresolved D. The CDR3 is made up of 17 amino acids. In germline, CDR1 is LGHNA, CDR2 YNFKEQ. V was trimmed by 0 bases and J by 0 bases, leaving 12 bases between them.

This chain uses TRBV3-1 (or the pseudogene TRBV3-2) with TRBJ1-1; no reliable D call. The CDR3 sequence is 11 residues long. The germline CDR1 and CDR2 sequences are LGHDT and YNNKEL (reference sequence). Deletions cut 4 bases from V and 6 bases from J, with 6 bases between. The CDR3 nucleotides are TGTGCCAGCAGCCGGCAAGCTGAAGCTTTCTTT. It is translated as CASSRQAEAFF.

The chain joins TRBV5-4 to TRBJ2-1; D uncertain. Germline loops: CDR1 SGHNT, CDR2 YYREEE (reference sequence). V was trimmed by 4 bases and J by 8 bases, leaving 13 bases between them. This CDR3 has 13 residues. In DNA, the CDR3 is TGTGCCAGCAGCCCCCCCGGCGGCGATGAGCAGTTCTTC. This codes for CASSPPGGDEQFF.

The V call is TRBV28, the J call TRBJ2-7; a weak D match, TRBD1 (6 bases). Trimming took 3 bases from V and 1 from J, leaving 10 bases between them. Germline loops: CDR1 MDHEN, CDR2 SYDVKM. CDR3 length: 14 residues. CDR3 sequence reads: CASSFVRGSYEQYF. Here the CDR3 DNA reads TGTGCCAGCAGTTTCGTTAGGGGGTCCTACGAGCAGTACTTC.

V usage is TRBV27 and J usage is TRBJ2-3, with TRBD2 matching 9 bases. Germline CDR1 and CDR2: MNHEY and SMNVEV (reference sequence). The CDR3 has 19 residues. Losses at the gene ends were 5 bases for V and 6 bases for J; bases not matched to a gene: 21. CDR3 nucleotides: TGTGCCAGCAGTCCTAGCCAGGGGCGGGCTAGCGGGGTCCGGGATACGCAGTATTTT. It translates to CASSPSQGRASGVRDTQYF.

The sample holds one count of this clone. The chain employs TRBV5-5 and TRBJ2-1; the D gene is possibly TRBD2 (6 bases). This CDR3 region has 11 residues. Trimming took off 2 bases at V and 14 bases at J, with 11 bases between the two ends. Germline CDR1 SGHKS, CDR2 YYEKEE (reference sequence). CDR3 sequence: CASSFLAREFF. The CDR3 nucleotides are TGTGCCAGCAGCTTCCTAGCGCGGGAGTTCTTC.

The V call is TRBV18, the J call TRBJ1-2; a weak D match, TRBD1 (6 bases). Germline-derived CDR1 and CDR2 are KGHSH and LQKENI. The length of the CDR3 is 15 residues. The V end lost 4 bases, the J end lost 4 bases, and 16 bases lay between the germline ends. The CDR3 sequence is CASSQAGAMSYGYTF. For the CDR3, the DNA is TGTGCCAGCTCACAGGCAGGGGCCATGAGCTATGGCTACACCTTC.

V and J are TRBV6-1 and TRBJ1-1; D gene unclear. The CDR3 runs to 15 residues. Germline CDR1 MNHNS, CDR2 SASEGT. Trimming took off 0 bases at V and 11 bases at J, with 19 bases between the two ends. The CDR3 DNA follows: TGTGCCAGCAGTGAAGCGGCCGGGGTTCTCCCTCCGGCTTTCTTT. Translation gives CASSEAAGVLPPAFF.

V and J are TRBV5-6 and TRBJ1-4; D is unclear. Germline V lookup: CDR1 SGHDT, CDR2 YYEEEE. There are 15 residues in the CDR3. Trimming took 0 bases from V and 3 from J, leaving 9 bases between them. The CDR3 loop is CASSLGGMANEKLFF. The DNA for the CDR3 is TGTGCCAGCAGCTTGGGCGGCATGGCTAATGAAAAACTGTTTTTT.

This sequence joins TRBV6-6 and TRBJ1-4, with 10 nucleotides matching TRBD1. Per the germline V gene, CDR1 is MNHNY and CDR2 is SVGAGI (reference sequence). The CDR3 has 15 amino acids. Unmatched junction bases numbered 7, after V lost 5 bases and J lost 7 bases. CDR3 DNA sequence: TGTGCCAGCAGTATACCGGGACAGGGGACTGAAAAACTGTTTTTT. Translated, it gives CASSIPGQGTEKLFF.

CDR3 DNA sequence: TGCAGCGTCAGCGGACAGGGAGGGTTCTACGAGCAGTACTTC. It translates to CSVSGQGGFYEQYF. This chain links TRBV29-1 with TRBJ2-7; the D gene is possibly TRBD1 (8 bases). The CDR3 contains 14 residues. Trimming stripped 6 bases from V and 3 bases from J, with 18 bases between. Germline CDR1 reads SQVTM; CDR2 reads ANQGSEA.

As regards this clone: The sample holds other DNA sequences that translate to the same CDR3. The V and J genes are TRBV18 and TRBJ1-1, with D perhaps TRBD1 (5 bases). The V gene lost 0 bases and the J gene lost 1 base, with 6 bases spanning the gap. The CDR3 runs to 14 residues. CDR1 and CDR2 (germline): KGHSH, LQKENI. CDR3 sequence reads: CASSPPGPNTEAFF. The DNA of the CDR3 is TGTGCCAGCTCACCACCGGGGCCGAACACTGAAGCTTTCTTT.

In this sample, this clone turned up once. The rearrangement uses TRBV28 and TRBJ1-5, with TRBD1 identical over 12 bases. CDR1 and CDR2 from the germline V gene are MDHEN and SYDVKM. The CDR3 is 18 amino acids. Losses at the gene ends were 5 bases for V and 0 bases for J; bases not matched to a gene: 8. In DNA form, the CDR3 reads TGTGCCAGCAGTCCCCTCCGGGACAGGGGGCATAGCAATCAGCCCCAGCATTTT. It translates to CASSPLRDRGHSNQPQHF.

The V call is TRBV13, the J call TRBJ1-3; perhaps TRBD1 as D (5 bases). V lost 3 bases and J lost 4, with 10 bases in between. The length of the CDR3 is 14 residues. From germline, CDR1 is PRHDT and CDR2 FYEKMQ (reference sequence). The CDR3 nucleotides are TGTGCCAGCAGCTTGGCAGGGTTGGGAAACACCATATATTTT. This sequence encodes CASSLAGLGNTIYF.

This chain uses TRBV2 with TRBJ1-1, with D perhaps TRBD1 (5 bases). The germline V gene encodes CDR1 SNHLY and CDR2 FYNNEI. V lost 5 bases and J 3 bases, leaving 16 bases between the germline ends. The length of the CDR3 is 15 residues. The CDR3 here is CASSWSAREDTEAFF. CDR3 DNA: TGTGCCAGCAGTTGGTCAGCCAGGGAAGACACTGAAGCTTTCTTT.

This chain links TRBV5-4 with TRBJ2-5; weak D call: TRBD2 (6 bases). Trimming took off 2 bases at V and 1 base at J, with 15 bases between the two ends. The CDR3 covers 16 residues. CDR1 is SGHNT, CDR2 YYREEE, per germline (reference sequence). CDR3 nucleotide sequence: TGTGCCAGCAGCTTCGGGAGTTTATCATCCCAAGAGACCCAGTACTTC. Translation gives CASSFGSLSSQETQYF.

The V gene is TRBV2, the J gene TRBJ1-5; no definite D call. The germline V and J ends were trimmed by 4 bases and 0 bases, with 10 bases remaining between them. Germline V lookup: CDR1 SNHLY, CDR2 FYNNEI. This CDR3 comprises 15 residues. The CDR3 DNA reads as TGTGCCAGCAGTGGGTGGCCCAATAGCAATCAGCCCCAGCATTTT. Its protein is CASSGWPNSNQPQHF.

The chain couples TRBV18 to TRBJ1-1; perhaps TRBD1 as D (6 bases). V shed 3 bases and J shed 1 base, with 12 bases lying between them. The CDR3 is 15 amino acids. Germline CDR1 KGHSH, CDR2 LQKENI. The CDR3: CASSPTLGQNTEAFF. Here the CDR3 DNA reads TGTGCCAGCTCACCTACCCTGGGACAGAACACTGAAGCTTTCTTT. The full variable domain, completed using reference TRBV18 and TRBJ1-1, is NAGVMQNPRHLVRRRGQEARLRCSPMKGHSHVYWYRQLPEEGLKFMVYLQKENIIDESGMPKERFSAEFPKEGPSILRIQQVVRGDSAAYFCASSPTLGQNTEAFFGQGTRLTVV.

The rearrangement joins TRBV10-2 to TRBJ2-5, with D possibly TRBD1 on 7 matching bases. V was trimmed by 5 bases and J by 2 bases, leaving 15 bases between them. The CDR3 loop spans 15 amino acids. Germline V gene sequence: CDR1 WSHSY, CDR2 SAAADI. The CDR3 coding sequence is TGCGCCAGCAGTAGGGGGCTTGGGGGGCAAGAGACCCAGTACTTC. Translation: CASSRGLGGQETQYF.

V and J are TRBV15 and TRBJ1-2, with a weak D call TRBD1 (5 bases). Germline V gene sequence: CDR1 LNHNV, CDR2 YYDKDF (reference sequence). V gave up 5 bases and J gave up 1 base, with 8 bases separating them. The CDR3 covers 13 residues. The CDR3 loop reads CATSVGVNYGYTF. The CDR3 region has the DNA TGTGCCACCAGCGTAGGGGTTAACTATGGCTACACCTTC.

The CDR3 DNA follows: TGTGCCAGCAGCCGCGAAGGGGGTAGGGCCCAGTACTTC. Translated: CASSREGGRAQYF. J is TRBJ2-5 and V is TRBV7-6; D is possibly TRBD1 (6 bases). Germline V lookup: CDR1 SGHVS, CDR2 FNYEAQ. V dropped 5 bases and J dropped 9 bases, with 16 bases sitting between them. The CDR3 is 13 residues long. The whole variable domain, filled in from reference TRBV7-6 and TRBJ2-5, reads GAGVSQSPRYKVTKRGQDVALRCDPISGHVSLYWYRQALGQGPEFLTYFNYEAQQDKSGLPNDRFSAERPEGSISTLTIQRTEQRDSAMYRCASSREGGRAQYFGPGTRLLVL.

The chain joins TRBV6-5 to TRBJ1-2; 8 bases are a match to TRBD1. After removal of 2 bases from V and 8 bases from J, the junction contained 7 bases not matched to a gene. This CDR3 has 14 amino acids. Germline CDR1 MNHEY, CDR2 SVGAGI. The CDR3 loop reads CASSYADRVGGYTF. The DNA for the CDR3 is TGTGCCAGCAGTTACGCGGACAGGGTGGGAGGCTACACCTTC.

The chain carries TRBV2 and TRBJ1-1, with D unresolved. This CDR3 is built from 11 residues. Germline V gives CDR1 SNHLY, CDR2 FYNNEI. Between the trimmed V and J ends, which lost 8 bases and 3 bases, there was a span of 7 bases. The CDR3 reads CASAEDTEAFF. The CDR3 coding sequence is TGTGCCAGCGCGGAGGACACTGAAGCTTTCTTT. Filled out from reference TRBV2 and TRBJ1-1, the complete variable domain reads EPEVTQTPSHQVTQMGQEVILRCVPISNHLYFYWYRQILGQKVEFLVSFYNNEISEKSEIFDDQFSVERPDGSNFTLKIRSTKLEDSAMYFCASAEDTEAFFGQGTRLTVV.